Described below is a single T cell receptor (beta chain) sequence and its context. Its antigen is still unknown. This sample is drawn from a study of cytomegalovirus exposure and HLA in healthy donors. Study conclusions and caveats: A link between a missense DCLRE1C variant and TCR beta V- and J-gene trimming emerged from a later analysis. When analyzed later, the rates of TCR association showed variation by HLA locus, with DRB1 the most and HLA-C the fewest.

The CDR3 is made up of 12 amino acids. The V end was cut by 1 base, the J end by 6 bases, with 10 bases between. CDR1 is SQVTM and CDR2 is ANQGSEA in the germline V gene. PCR involved 60 Vbeta and 13 Jbeta primers. Methods used by the authors: In a later analysis, tens of millions of unique TCR beta chains included roughly 11 million shared by two or more donors. The data were produced by immunoSEQ multiplex PCR, yet TCRdb's version contains in-frame clones alone and is incomplete. V and J calls plus clone size are reproduced from that table; the DNA served to infer D and trimming. The sample lists 150,000 or so clones; over 60% were seen once.

Sample: PBMCs. The chain carries TRBV29-1 and TRBJ2-7; D gene uncertain. The sequence was collected from a woman between 18 and 29 years old in good health and CMV-seronegative. CDR3 nucleotide sequence: TGCAGCGTTGAAGGCGGTTTCGGCGAGCAGTACTTC. Protein: CSVEGGFGEQYF.